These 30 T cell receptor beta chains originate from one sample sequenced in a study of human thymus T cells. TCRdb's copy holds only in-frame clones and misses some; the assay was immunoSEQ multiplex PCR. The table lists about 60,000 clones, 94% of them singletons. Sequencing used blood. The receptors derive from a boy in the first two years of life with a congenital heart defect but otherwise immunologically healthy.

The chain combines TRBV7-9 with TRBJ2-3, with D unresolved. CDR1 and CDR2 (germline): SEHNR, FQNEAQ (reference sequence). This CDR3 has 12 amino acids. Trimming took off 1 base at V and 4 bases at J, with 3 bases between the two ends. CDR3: CASSLGADTQYF. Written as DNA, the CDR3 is TGTGCCAGCAGCTTAGGCGCAGATACGCAGTATTTT. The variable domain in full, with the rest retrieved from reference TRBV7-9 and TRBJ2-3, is DTGVSQNPRHKITKRGQNVTFRCDPISEHNRLYWYRQTLGQGPEFLTYFQNEAQLEKSRLLSDRFSAERPKGSFSTLEIQRTEQGDSAMYLCASSLGADTQYFGPGTRLTVL.

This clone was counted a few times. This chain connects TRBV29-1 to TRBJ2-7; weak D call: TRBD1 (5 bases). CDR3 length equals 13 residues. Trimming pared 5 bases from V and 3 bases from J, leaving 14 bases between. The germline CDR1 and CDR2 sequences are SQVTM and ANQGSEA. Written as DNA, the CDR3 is TGCAGCGTTCTAGGGGTGTTGAACTACGAGCAGTACTTC. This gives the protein CSVLGVLNYEQYF.

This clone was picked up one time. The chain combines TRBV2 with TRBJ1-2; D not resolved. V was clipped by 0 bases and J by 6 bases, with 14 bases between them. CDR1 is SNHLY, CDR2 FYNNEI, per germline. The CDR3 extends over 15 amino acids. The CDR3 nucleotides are TGTGCCAGCAGTGAAGCACGTCCCCCTGGGCATGGCTACACCTTC. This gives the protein CASSEARPPGHGYTF.

The DNA of the CDR3 is TGTGCCAGCAGCCCACCGACAGGGGGGGGCTATGGCTACACCTTC. It encodes CASSPPTGGGYGYTF. The chain couples TRBV5-4 to TRBJ1-2; 9 nucleotides align to TRBD1. The CDR3 is 15 amino acids. Germline trimming cut 4 bases from V and 4 bases from J; bases unmatched to any gene: 8. Germline-derived CDR1 and CDR2 are SGHNT and YYREEE (reference sequence). Drawing the rest from reference TRBV5-4 and TRBJ1-2, the complete variable domain is ETGVTQSPTHLIKTRGQQVTLRCSSQSGHNTVSWYQQALGQGPQFIFQYYREEENGRGNFPPRFSGLQFPNYSSELNVNALELDDSALYLCASSPPTGGGYGYTFGSGTRLTVV.

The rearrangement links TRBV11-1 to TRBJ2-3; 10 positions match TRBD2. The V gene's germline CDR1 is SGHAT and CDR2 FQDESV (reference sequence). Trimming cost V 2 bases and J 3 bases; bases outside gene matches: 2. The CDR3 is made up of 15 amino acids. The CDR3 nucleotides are TGTGCCAGCAGCTTAACTAGCGGGACTACAGATACGCAGTATTTT. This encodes CASSLTSGTTDTQYF.

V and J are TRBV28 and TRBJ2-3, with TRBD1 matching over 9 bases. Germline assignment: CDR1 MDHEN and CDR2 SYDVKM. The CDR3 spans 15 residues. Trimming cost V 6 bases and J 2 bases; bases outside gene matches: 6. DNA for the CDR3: TGTGCCAGCAGCCTACAGGGGGCGATCACAGATACGCAGTATTTT. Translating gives CASSLQGAITDTQYF.

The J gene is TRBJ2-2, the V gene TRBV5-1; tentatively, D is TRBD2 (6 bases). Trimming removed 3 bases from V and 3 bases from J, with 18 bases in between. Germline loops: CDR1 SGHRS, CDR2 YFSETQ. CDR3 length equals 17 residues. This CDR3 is CASSSLIAGLHTGELFF. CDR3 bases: TGCGCCAGCAGCTCCCTGATTGCGGGATTGCACACCGGGGAGCTGTTTTTT. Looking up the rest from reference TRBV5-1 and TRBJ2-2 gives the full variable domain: KAGVTQTPRYLIKTRGQQVTLSCSPISGHRSVSWYQQTPGQGLQFLFEYFSETQRNKGNFPGRFSGRQFSNSRSEMNVSTLELGDSALYLCASSSLIAGLHTGELFFGEGSRLTVL.

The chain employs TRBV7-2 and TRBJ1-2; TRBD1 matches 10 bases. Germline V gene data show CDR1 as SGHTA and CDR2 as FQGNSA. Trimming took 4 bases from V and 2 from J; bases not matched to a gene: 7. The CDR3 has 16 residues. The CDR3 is CASSSDRGRANYGYTF. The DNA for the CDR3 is TGTGCCAGCAGCTCTGACAGGGGGCGGGCGAACTATGGCTACACCTTC.

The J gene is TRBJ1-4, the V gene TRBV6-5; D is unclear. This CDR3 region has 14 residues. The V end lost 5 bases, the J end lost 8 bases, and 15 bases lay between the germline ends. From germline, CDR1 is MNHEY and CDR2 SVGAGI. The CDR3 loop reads CASSPGPIQEKLFF. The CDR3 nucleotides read TGTGCCAGCAGTCCCGGGCCAATTCAGGAAAAACTGTTTTTT.

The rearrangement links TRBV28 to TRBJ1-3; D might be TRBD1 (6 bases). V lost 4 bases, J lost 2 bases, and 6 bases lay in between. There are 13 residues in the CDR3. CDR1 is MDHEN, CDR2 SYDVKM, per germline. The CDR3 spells CASSSGAGNTIYF. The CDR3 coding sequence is TGTGCCAGCAGTTCAGGGGCTGGAAACACCATATATTTT.

The CDR3 is CASSRQGTLYNEQFF. The CDR3 DNA reads as TGTGCCAGCAGCCGACAGGGGACCCTCTACAATGAGCAGTTCTTC. J is TRBJ2-1 and V is TRBV6-6; TRBD1 matches at 8 bases. Trimming at V came to 6 bases and at J to 3 bases, leaving 7 bases not matched to a gene. Germline CDR1 MNHNY, CDR2 SVGAGI (reference sequence). CDR3 length: 15 residues.

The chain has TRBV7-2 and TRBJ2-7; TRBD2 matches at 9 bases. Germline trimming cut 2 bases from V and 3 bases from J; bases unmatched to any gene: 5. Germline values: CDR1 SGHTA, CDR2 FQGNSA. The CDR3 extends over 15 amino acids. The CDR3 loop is CASSLIPSGIYEQYF. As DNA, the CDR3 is TGTGCCAGCAGCTTAATCCCTAGCGGGATCTACGAGCAGTACTTC. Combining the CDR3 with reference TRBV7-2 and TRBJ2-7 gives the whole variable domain GAGVSQSPSNKVTEKGKDVELRCDPISGHTALYWYRQSLGQGLEFLIYFQGNSAPDKSGLPSDRFSAERTGGSVSTLTIQRTQQEDSAVYLCASSLIPSGIYEQYFGPGTRLTVT.

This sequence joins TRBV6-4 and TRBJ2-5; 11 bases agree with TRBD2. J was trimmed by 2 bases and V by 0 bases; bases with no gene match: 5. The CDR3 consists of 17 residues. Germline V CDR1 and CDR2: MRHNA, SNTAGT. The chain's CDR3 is CASSDSSSGGVQETQYF. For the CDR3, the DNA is TGTGCCAGCAGTGACTCGAGTAGCGGGGGGGTGCAAGAGACCCAGTACTTC.

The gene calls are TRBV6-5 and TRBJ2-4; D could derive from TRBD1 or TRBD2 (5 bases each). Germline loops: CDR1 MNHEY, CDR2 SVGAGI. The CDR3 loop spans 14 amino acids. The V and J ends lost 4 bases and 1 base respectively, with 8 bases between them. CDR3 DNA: TGTGCCAGCAGTTTGGGACGGGCCAAAAACATTCAGTACTTC. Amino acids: CASSLGRAKNIQYF.

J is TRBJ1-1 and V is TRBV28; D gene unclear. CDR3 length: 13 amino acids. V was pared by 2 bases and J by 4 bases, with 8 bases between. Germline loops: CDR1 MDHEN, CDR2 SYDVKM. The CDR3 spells CASSLPPGTEAFF. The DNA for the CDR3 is TGTGCCAGCAGTTTACCGCCCGGCACTGAAGCTTTCTTT.

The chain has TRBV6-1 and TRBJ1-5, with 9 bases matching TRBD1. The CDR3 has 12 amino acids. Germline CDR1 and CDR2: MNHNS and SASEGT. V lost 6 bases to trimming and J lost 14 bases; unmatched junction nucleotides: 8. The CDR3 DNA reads TGTGCCAGCAGGGGAACCGGGACAGGGAAGCATTTT. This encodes CASRGTGTGKHF.

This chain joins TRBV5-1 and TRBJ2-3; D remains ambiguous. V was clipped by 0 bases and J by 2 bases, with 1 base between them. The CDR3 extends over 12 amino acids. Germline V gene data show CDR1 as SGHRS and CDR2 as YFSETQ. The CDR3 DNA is TGCGCCAGCAGCTTGGCCACAGATACGCAGTATTTT. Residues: CASSLATDTQYF.

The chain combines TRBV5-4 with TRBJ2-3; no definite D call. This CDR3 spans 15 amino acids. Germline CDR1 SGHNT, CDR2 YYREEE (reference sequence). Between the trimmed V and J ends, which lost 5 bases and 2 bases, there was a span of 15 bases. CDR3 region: CASRATIQVTDTQYF. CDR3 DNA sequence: TGTGCCAGCAGAGCCACTATCCAGGTCACAGATACGCAGTATTTT. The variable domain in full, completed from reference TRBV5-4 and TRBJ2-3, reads ETGVTQSPTHLIKTRGQQVTLRCSSQSGHNTVSWYQQALGQGPQFIFQYYREEENGRGNFPPRFSGLQFPNYSSELNVNALELDDSALYLCASRATIQVTDTQYFGPGTRLTVL.

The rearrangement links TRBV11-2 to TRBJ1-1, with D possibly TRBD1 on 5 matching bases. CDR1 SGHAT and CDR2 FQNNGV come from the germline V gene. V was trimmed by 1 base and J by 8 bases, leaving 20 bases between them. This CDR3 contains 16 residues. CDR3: CASSLAKWDSPKEAFF. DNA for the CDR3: TGTGCCAGCAGCTTAGCGAAGTGGGACTCCCCAAAGGAAGCTTTCTTT. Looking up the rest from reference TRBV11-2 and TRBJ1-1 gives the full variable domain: EAGVAQSPRYKIIEKRQSVAFWCNPISGHATLYWYQQILGQGPKLLIQFQNNGVVDDSQLPKDRFSAERLKGVDSTLKIQPAKLEDSAVYLCASSLAKWDSPKEAFFGQGTRLTVV.

Here the CDR3 DNA reads TGTGCCAGCAGCTCCGAATTCTGGGATACGCAGTATTTT. This sequence encodes CASSSEFWDTQYF. The rearrangement joins TRBV9 to TRBJ2-3; the D is unclear. Trimming took 4 bases from V and 6 from J, leaving 12 bases between them. The germline V gene encodes CDR1 SGDLS and CDR2 YYNGEE. This CDR3 has 13 amino acids.

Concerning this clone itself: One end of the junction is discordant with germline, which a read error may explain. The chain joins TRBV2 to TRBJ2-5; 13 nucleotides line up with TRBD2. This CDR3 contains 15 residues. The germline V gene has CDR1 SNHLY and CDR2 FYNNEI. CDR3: CASREGLAGDGTQYF. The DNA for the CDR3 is TGTGCCAGCAGGGAAGGACTAGCGGGGGACGGGACCCAGTACTTC.

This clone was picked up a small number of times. The DNA for the CDR3 is TGTGCCTGGAGTGTACGTCTGGGACAGGGGGCCAACACTGAAGCTTTCTTT. Amino acid sequence: CAWSVRLGQGANTEAFF. The chain couples TRBV30 to TRBJ1-1, with TRBD1 identical over 12 bases. The CDR3 covers 17 residues. Germline-derived CDR1 and CDR2 are GTSNPN and SVGIG (reference sequence). The V and J ends lost 0 bases and 2 bases, in that order; junction bases with no gene match: 7.

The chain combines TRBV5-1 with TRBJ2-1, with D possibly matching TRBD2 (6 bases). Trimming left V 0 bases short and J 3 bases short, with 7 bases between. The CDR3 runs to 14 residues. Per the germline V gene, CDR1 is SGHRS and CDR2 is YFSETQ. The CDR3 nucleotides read TGCGCCAGCAGCTTGGGCGGGGACTACAATGAGCAGTTCTTC. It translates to CASSLGGDYNEQFF.

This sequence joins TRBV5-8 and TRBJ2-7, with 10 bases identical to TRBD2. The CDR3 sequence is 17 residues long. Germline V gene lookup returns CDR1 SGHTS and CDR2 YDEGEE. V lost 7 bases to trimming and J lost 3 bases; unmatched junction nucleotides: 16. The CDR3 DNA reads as TGTGCCAGCTCCTACGACGCTCCGGGACTAGCGAGCTACGAGCAGTACTTC. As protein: CASSYDAPGLASYEQYF.

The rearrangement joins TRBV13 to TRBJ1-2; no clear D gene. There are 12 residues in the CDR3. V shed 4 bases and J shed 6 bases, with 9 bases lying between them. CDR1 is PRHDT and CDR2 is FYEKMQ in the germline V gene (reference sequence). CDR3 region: CASSYGMDGYTF. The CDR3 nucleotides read TGTGCCAGCAGCTACGGTATGGATGGCTACACCTTC. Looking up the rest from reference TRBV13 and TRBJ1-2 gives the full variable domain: AAGVIQSPRHLIKEKRETATLKCYPIPRHDTVYWYQQGPGQDPQFLISFYEKMQSDKGSIPDRFSAQQFSDYHSELNMSSLELGDSALYFCASSYGMDGYTFGSGTRLTVV.

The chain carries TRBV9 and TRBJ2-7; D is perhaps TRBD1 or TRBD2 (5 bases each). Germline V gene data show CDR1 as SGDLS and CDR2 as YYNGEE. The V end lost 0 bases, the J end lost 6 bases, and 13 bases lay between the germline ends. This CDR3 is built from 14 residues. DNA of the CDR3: TGTGCCAGCAGCGTAGATCCGGGGCTGGGCGAGCAGTACTTC. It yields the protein CASSVDPGLGEQYF.

DNA of the CDR3: TGCGCCAGCAGCTATCTACTACAGGGGTCGGAGGGCTACACCTTC. Translation: CASSYLLQGSEGYTF. This sequence joins TRBV5-1 and TRBJ1-2, with 7 bases lining up with TRBD1. J lost 8 bases, V lost 3 bases, and 13 bases had no gene match. CDR3 length equals 15 residues. CDR1 and CDR2 (germline): SGHRS, YFSETQ.

CDR3 sequence reads: CASSPTNVLTF. The CDR3, as DNA: TGTGCCAGCAGCCCGACCAACGTCCTGACTTTC. This chain uses TRBV7-2 with TRBJ2-6, with D unclear. In germline, CDR1 is SGHTA, CDR2 FQGNSA. V lost 5 bases and J lost 8, with 4 bases in between. The CDR3 is 11 amino acids.

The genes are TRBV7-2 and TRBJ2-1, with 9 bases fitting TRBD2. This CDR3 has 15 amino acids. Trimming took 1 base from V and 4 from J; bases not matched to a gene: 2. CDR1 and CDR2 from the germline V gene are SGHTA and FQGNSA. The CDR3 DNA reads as TGTGCCAGCAGCTTAGTGCGGGGGGGTTACAATGAGCAGTTCTTC. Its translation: CASSLVRGGYNEQFF.

DNA of the CDR3: TGTGCCAGCAGCTTGGAAAGCGGGAGGGCCGTCAATGAGCAGTTCTTC. This encodes CASSLESGRAVNEQFF. The J gene is TRBJ2-1, the V gene TRBV5-4; the match to TRBD2 covers 10 bases. Germline V gene lookup returns CDR1 SGHNT and CDR2 YYREEE (reference sequence). The CDR3 runs 16 residues. Trimming removed 0 bases from V and 6 bases from J; junction bases left unmatched: 6.